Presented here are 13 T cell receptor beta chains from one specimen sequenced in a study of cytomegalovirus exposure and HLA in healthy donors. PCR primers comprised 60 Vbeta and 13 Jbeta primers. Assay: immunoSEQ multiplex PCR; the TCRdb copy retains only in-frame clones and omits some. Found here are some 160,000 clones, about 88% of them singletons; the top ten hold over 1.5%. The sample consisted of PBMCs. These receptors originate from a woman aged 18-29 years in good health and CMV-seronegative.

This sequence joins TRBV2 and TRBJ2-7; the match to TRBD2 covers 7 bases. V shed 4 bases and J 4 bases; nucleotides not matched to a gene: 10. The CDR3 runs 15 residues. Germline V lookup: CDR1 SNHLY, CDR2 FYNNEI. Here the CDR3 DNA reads TGTGCCAGCAGTGGGGCTAGCGGAGGAGGGTACGAGCAGTACTTC. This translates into CASSGASGGGYEQYF.

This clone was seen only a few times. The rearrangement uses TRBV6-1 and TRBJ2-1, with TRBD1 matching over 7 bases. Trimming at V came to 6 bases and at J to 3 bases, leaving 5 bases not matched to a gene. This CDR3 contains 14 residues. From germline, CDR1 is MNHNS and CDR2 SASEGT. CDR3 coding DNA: TGTGCCAGCAGCTTAACAGGGGACTACAATGAGCAGTTCTTC. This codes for CASSLTGDYNEQFF.

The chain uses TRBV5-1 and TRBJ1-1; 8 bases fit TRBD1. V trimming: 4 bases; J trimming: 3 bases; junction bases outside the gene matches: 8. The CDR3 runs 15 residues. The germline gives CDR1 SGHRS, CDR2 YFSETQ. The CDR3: CASSEQGAGDTEAFF. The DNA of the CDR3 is TGCGCCAGCAGCGAGCAGGGGGCTGGCGACACTGAAGCTTTCTTT.

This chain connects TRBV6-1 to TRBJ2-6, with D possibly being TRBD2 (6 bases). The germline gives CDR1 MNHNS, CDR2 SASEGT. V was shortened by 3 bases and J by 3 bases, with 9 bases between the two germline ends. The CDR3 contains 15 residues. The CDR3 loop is CASSEEGSGANVLTF. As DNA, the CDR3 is TGTGCCAGCAGTGAGGAGGGGAGTGGGGCCAACGTCCTGACTTTC.

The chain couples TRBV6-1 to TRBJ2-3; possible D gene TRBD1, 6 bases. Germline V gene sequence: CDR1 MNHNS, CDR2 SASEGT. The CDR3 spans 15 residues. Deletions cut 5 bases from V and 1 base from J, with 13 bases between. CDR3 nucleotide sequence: TGTGCCAGCAGTCGGACAGCCCCTGGCACAGATACGCAGTATTTT. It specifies CASSRTAPGTDTQYF.

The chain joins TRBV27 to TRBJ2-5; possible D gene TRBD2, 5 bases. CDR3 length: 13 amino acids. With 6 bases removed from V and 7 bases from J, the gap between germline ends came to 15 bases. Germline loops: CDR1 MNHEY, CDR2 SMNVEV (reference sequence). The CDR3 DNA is TGTGCCAGCAGCGGGAACCGCCGGGGGACCCAGTACTTC. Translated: CASSGNRRGTQYF.

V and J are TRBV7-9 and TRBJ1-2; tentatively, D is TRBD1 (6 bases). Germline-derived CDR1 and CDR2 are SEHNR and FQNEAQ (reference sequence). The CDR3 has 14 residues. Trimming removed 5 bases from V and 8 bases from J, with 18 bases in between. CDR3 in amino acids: CASSPPLQGNGYTF. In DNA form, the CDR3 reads TGTGCCAGCAGCCCACCCCTTCAGGGGAACGGCTACACCTTC.

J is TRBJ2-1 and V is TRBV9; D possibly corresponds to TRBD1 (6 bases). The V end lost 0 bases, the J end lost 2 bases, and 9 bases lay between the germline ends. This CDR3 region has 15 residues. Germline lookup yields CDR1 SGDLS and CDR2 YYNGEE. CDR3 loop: CASSVGQEPYNEQFF. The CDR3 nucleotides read TGTGCCAGCAGCGTAGGACAGGAACCCTACAATGAGCAGTTCTTC.

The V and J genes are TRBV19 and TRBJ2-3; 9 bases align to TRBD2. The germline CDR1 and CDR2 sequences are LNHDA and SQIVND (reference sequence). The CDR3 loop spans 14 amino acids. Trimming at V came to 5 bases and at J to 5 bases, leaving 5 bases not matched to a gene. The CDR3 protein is CASSSGLARDTQYF. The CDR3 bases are TGTGCCAGTAGTTCCGGACTAGCGAGAGATACGCAGTATTTT.

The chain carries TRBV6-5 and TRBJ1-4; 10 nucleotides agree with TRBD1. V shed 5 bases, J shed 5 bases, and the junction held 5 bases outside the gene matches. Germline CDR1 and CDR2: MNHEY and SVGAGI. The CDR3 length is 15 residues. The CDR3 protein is CASSPGQGSNEKLFF. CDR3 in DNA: TGTGCCAGCAGTCCGGGACAGGGGTCGAATGAAAAACTGTTTTTT.

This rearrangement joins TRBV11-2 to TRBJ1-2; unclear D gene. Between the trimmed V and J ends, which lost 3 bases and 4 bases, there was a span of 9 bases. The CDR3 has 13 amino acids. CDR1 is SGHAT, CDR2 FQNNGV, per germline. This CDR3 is CASSFGLLYGYTF. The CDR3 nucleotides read TGTGCCAGCAGCTTCGGGTTACTCTATGGCTACACCTTC.

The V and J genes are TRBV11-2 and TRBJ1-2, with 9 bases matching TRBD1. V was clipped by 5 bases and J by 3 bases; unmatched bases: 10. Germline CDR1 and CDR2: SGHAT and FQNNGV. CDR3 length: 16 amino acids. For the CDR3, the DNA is TGTGCCAGCAGCCCTAGGACAGGGGCCTCTTACTATGGCTACACCTTC. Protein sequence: CASSPRTGASYYGYTF.

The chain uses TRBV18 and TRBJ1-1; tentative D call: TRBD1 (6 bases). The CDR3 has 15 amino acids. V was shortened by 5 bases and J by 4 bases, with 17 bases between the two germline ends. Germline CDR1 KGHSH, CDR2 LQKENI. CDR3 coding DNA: TGTGCCAGCTCAGGTACTTTACAGGGTACCACTGAAGCTTTCTTT. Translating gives CASSGTLQGTTEAFF.